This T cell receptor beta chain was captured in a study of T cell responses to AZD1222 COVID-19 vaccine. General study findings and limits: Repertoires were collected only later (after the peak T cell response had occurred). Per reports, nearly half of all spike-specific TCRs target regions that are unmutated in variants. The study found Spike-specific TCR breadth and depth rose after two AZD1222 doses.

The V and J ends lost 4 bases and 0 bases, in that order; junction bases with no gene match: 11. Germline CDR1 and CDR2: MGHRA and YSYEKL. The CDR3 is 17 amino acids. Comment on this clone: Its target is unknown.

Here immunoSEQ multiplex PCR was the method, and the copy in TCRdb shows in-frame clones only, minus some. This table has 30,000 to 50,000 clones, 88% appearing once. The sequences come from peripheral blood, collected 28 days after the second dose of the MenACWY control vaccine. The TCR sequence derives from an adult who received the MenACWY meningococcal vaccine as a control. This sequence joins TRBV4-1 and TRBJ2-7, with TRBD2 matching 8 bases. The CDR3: CASSPSPTSGYSYEQYF. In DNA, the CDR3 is TGCGCCAGCAGCCCGAGCCCAACTAGCGGCTACTCCTACGAGCAGTACTTC.